The 21 T cell receptor beta chains presented below share a single source sample, sequenced in a study of graft-versus-host responses after intestinal transplantation. No antigen is known for these receptors. Sequenced by immunoSEQ multiplex PCR; TCRdb stores in-frame clones only, minus some. The sample consists of tens of thousands of clones, under 90% of them appearing once. Source: unstimulated CD4+ T cells sorted from spleen or lymph node cells, taken before intestinal transplant. These receptors all stem from a human donor who received an intestinal transplant.

The V call is TRBV6-6, the J call TRBJ2-7; the match to TRBD2 covers 7 bases. From germline, CDR1 is MNHNY and CDR2 SVGAGI (reference sequence). The CDR3 runs to 14 residues. V lost 4 bases, J lost 4 bases, and 7 bases stayed unmatched. The CDR3 region has the DNA TGTGCCAGCAGTTTCGAGTGGGGGGGTTACGAGCAGTACTTC. Protein: CASSFEWGGYEQYF.

The V and J genes are TRBV7-9 and TRBJ1-2; 8 bases agree with TRBD1. Trimming at V came to 4 bases and at J to 3 bases, leaving 7 bases not matched to a gene. CDR3 length: 15 amino acids. The V gene's germline CDR1 is SEHNR and CDR2 FQNEAQ (reference sequence). CDR3 DNA sequence: TGTGCCAGCAGCTCGGACAGGGAGAGTTACTATGGCTACACCTTC. This sequence encodes CASSSDRESYYGYTF.

The chain combines TRBV9 with TRBJ1-2, with D tentatively TRBD1 (5 bases). The CDR3 runs 12 residues. Deletions cut 7 bases from V and 8 bases from J, with 15 bases between. From germline, CDR1 is SGDLS and CDR2 YYNGEE. The chain's CDR3 is CASSSRGGGYTF. Here the CDR3 DNA reads TGTGCCAGCTCCTCACGGGGGGGAGGCTACACCTTC.

V gene TRBV7-9 combines with J gene TRBJ2-5; 13 bases line up with TRBD2. There are 18 residues in the CDR3. The ends lost 1 base at V and 4 bases at J; junction bases unmatched: 9. Germline loops: CDR1 SEHNR, CDR2 FQNEAQ (reference sequence). Here the CDR3 reads CASSLGTSGGGGGETQYF. DNA for the CDR3: TGTGCCAGCAGCTTAGGGACTAGCGGGGGAGGAGGAGGAGAGACCCAGTACTTC.

The chain couples TRBV20-1 to TRBJ1-2; D is undetermined. The CDR3 sequence is 10 residues long. V shed 5 bases and J shed 8 bases, with 9 bases lying between them. Germline V gives CDR1 DFQATT, CDR2 SNEGSKA (reference sequence). This CDR3 reads CSAGARGYTF. The DNA of the CDR3 is TGCAGTGCTGGTGCTCGGGGCTACACCTTC.

The J gene is TRBJ2-3, the V gene TRBV5-8; D might be TRBD1 (6 bases). From germline, CDR1 is SGHTS and CDR2 YDEGEE. The CDR3 contains 14 residues. With 10 bases removed from V and 3 bases from J, the gap between germline ends came to 18 bases. Here the CDR3 reads CASTPQGGTDTQYF. Here the CDR3 DNA reads TGTGCCTCCACCCCACAGGGCGGGACAGATACGCAGTATTTT.

The rearrangement joins TRBV18 to TRBJ2-2; 8 bases align to TRBD1. This CDR3 is 16 amino acids long. CDR1 is KGHSH, CDR2 LQKENI, per germline. J lost 3 bases, V lost 0 bases, and 3 bases had no gene match. The DNA for the CDR3 is TGTGCCAGCTCACCACCGGTGGGACAGGACACCGGGGAGCTGTTTTTT. Protein product: CASSPPVGQDTGELFF.

This chain links TRBV7-9 with TRBJ2-5; TRBD2 agrees at 14 bases. V shed 5 bases, J shed 3 bases, and the junction held 2 bases outside the gene matches. The CDR3 spans 15 residues. Germline V gives CDR1 SEHNR, CDR2 FQNEAQ (reference sequence). This chain's CDR3 is CASSPGLAGEETQYF. DNA for the CDR3: TGTGCCAGCAGCCCGGGACTAGCGGGGGAAGAGACCCAGTACTTC.

The CDR3: CASSPPGLAGGETQYF. For the CDR3, the DNA is TGCGCCAGCAGCCCACCGGGACTAGCGGGGGGAGAGACCCAGTACTTC. The rearrangement uses TRBV5-1 and TRBJ2-5; the match to TRBD2 covers 15 bases. Germline CDR1 SGHRS, CDR2 YFSETQ. The V segment lost 4 bases and the J segment 4 bases; nucleotides outside the gene matches: 5. CDR3 length: 16 residues.

The chain carries TRBV4-1 and TRBJ1-5; no definite D call. The germline V gene has CDR1 MGHRA and CDR2 YSYEKL. The CDR3 has 14 amino acids. Trimming removed 0 bases at V and 6 bases at J, with 9 bases between. The CDR3 bases are TGCGCCAGCAGCCAAGAGAGTACCGGTCAGCCCCAGCATTTT. This encodes CASSQESTGQPQHF.

The V gene is TRBV19, the J gene TRBJ2-3, with 10 bases identical to TRBD2. The germline V gene has CDR1 LNHDA and CDR2 SQIVND (reference sequence). The CDR3 extends over 17 amino acids. Trimming cost V 3 bases and J 2 bases; bases outside gene matches: 8. The CDR3 loop is CASSILPSGGPTDTQYF. The CDR3 DNA sequence: TGTGCCAGTAGTATTTTGCCTAGCGGGGGCCCCACAGATACGCAGTATTTT.

The rearrangement links TRBV9 to TRBJ2-3; 13 bases are shared with TRBD2. CDR1 and CDR2 from the germline V gene are SGDLS and YYNGEE. J gave up 1 base and V 3 bases, and 5 bases lay outside the gene matches. The CDR3 runs to 17 residues. CDR3 nucleotides: TGTGCCAGCAGCGGGGGACTAGCGGGGACGGGCACAGATACGCAGTATTTT. It specifies CASSGGLAGTGTDTQYF.

The rearrangement links TRBV6-1 to TRBJ2-5; 8 bases map to TRBD2. The germline V gene encodes CDR1 MNHNS and CDR2 SASEGT. Trimming cost V 4 bases and J 5 bases; bases outside gene matches: 9. This CDR3 has 15 amino acids. The CDR3 region is CASSAPGRAGETQYF. The CDR3 region has the DNA TGTGCCAGCAGTGCCCCCGGGAGGGCTGGGGAGACCCAGTACTTC.

This chain connects TRBV27 to TRBJ2-7, with 9 bases aligning to TRBD1. Trimming cost V 7 bases and J 5 bases; bases outside gene matches: 6. Per the germline V gene, CDR1 is MNHEY and CDR2 is SMNVEV (reference sequence). The CDR3 extends over 13 amino acids. The CDR3 spells CASTRQGVHEQYF. The CDR3 DNA is TGTGCCAGCACGAGACAGGGGGTCCACGAGCAGTACTTC.

The chain couples TRBV4-1 to TRBJ2-5; D might be TRBD1 (6 bases). CDR1 is MGHRA and CDR2 is YSYEKL in the germline V gene. V was trimmed by 3 bases and J by 9 bases, leaving 14 bases between them. This CDR3 is built from 13 residues. This chain's CDR3 is CASSHQTGRAQYF. DNA for the CDR3: TGCGCCAGCAGCCACCAGACAGGTCGGGCCCAGTACTTC.

This sequence joins TRBV4-1 and TRBJ2-7, with TRBD2 as a possible D gene (7 bases). Germline values: CDR1 MGHRA, CDR2 YSYEKL. V shed 1 base and J shed 5 bases, with 15 bases lying between them. The CDR3 spans 15 residues. The CDR3 spells CASSQVGGAKNEQYF. In nucleotides, the CDR3 is TGCGCCAGCAGCCAAGTGGGGGGGGCGAAAAACGAGCAGTACTTC.

This clone was found a few times. This chain uses TRBV6-5 with TRBJ2-7, with D perhaps TRBD1 (6 bases). This CDR3 has 15 residues. Between the trimmed V and J ends, which lost 0 bases and 3 bases, there was a span of 12 bases. Per germline, CDR1 MNHEY and CDR2 SVGAGI. Here the CDR3 reads CASSYSRQESYEQYF. CDR3 nucleotide sequence: TGTGCCAGCAGTTACTCGAGACAGGAAAGCTACGAGCAGTACTTC.

The J gene is TRBJ1-6, the V gene TRBV5-1, with 9 bases that match TRBD1. Germline lookup yields CDR1 SGHRS and CDR2 YFSETQ. The CDR3 is 14 amino acids. Trimming took 1 base from V and 10 from J; bases not matched to a gene: 3. This chain's CDR3 is CASSLPDRGSPLHF. Here the CDR3 DNA reads TGCGCCAGCAGCTTGCCGGACAGGGGATCACCCCTCCACTTT.

This chain links TRBV5-1 with TRBJ1-2; TRBD1 agrees at 9 bases. Trimming removed 4 bases from V and 2 bases from J; junction bases left unmatched: 6. The CDR3 has 15 amino acids. The V gene's germline CDR1 is SGHRS and CDR2 YFSETQ. CDR3 bases: TGCGCCAGCAGCCGAACCGGGACAGGGAACTATGGCTACACCTTC. Its translation is CASSRTGTGNYGYTF.

This clone has a handful of counts. The V call is TRBV6-5, the J call TRBJ2-7, with 7 bases identical to TRBD1. V lost 6 bases to trimming and J lost 9 bases; unmatched junction nucleotides: 14. The CDR3 loop spans 14 amino acids. CDR1 is MNHEY and CDR2 is SVGAGI in the germline V gene. The CDR3 region is CASSPTGPFTRQYF. The CDR3 DNA sequence: TGTGCCAGCAGCCCGACAGGGCCCTTTACGAGGCAGTACTTC.

This chain joins TRBV6-5 and TRBJ2-7; TRBD1 matches 10 bases. Germline CDR1 MNHEY, CDR2 SVGAGI. The CDR3 contains 16 residues. J was trimmed by 6 bases and V by 2 bases; bases with no gene match: 10. Written as DNA, the CDR3 is TGTGCCAGCAGTTACAAGGGGACAGGGGTCTTAATCGAGCAGTACTTC. This translates into CASSYKGTGVLIEQYF.